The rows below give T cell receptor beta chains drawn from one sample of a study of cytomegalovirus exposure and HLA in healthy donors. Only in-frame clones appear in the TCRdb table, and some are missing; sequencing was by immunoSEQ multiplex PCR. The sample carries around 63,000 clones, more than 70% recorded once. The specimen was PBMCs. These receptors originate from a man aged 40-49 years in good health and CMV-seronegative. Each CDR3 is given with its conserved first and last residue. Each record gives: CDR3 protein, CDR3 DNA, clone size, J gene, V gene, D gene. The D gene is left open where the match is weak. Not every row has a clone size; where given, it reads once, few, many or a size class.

cdr3_aa: CASGGGGASGNTIYF
cdr3_nt: TGCGCCAGCGGTGGCGGGGGGGCATCTGGAAACACCATATATTTT
clone_size: NA
j_call: TRBJ1-3
v_call: TRBV5-1
d_call: NA

cdr3_aa: CASSLSLDYEQYF
cdr3_nt: TGCGCCAGCAGCTTGTCGCTAGACTACGAGCAGTACTTC
clone_size: NA
j_call: TRBJ2-7
v_call: TRBV5-1
d_call: NA

cdr3_aa: CASGTGPYEQYF
cdr3_nt: TGCGCCAGTGGGACAGGGCCATACGAGCAGTACTTC
clone_size: NA
j_call: TRBJ2-7
v_call: TRBV10-2
d_call: TRBD1

cdr3_aa: CASSLSTAQRGNSPLHF
cdr3_nt: TGCGCCAGCAGCTTGAGTACAGCCCAAAGGGGTAATTCACCCCTCCACTTT
clone_size: NA
j_call: TRBJ1-6
v_call: TRBV5-1
d_call: NA

cdr3_aa: CASSLALLVHEQYF
cdr3_nt: TGTGCCAGCAGCTTGGCACTTTTAGTCCACGAGCAGTACTTC
clone_size: NA
j_call: TRBJ2-7
v_call: TRBV5-6
d_call: NA

cdr3_aa: CSSSLVVLAGGSGANVLTF
cdr3_nt: TGTTCCAGCAGCTTAGTCGTCCTAGCGGGAGGGTCTGGGGCCAACGTCCTGACTTTC
clone_size: once
j_call: TRBJ2-6
v_call: TRBV7-9
d_call: TRBD2

cdr3_aa: CASSLVQGAGGETQYF
cdr3_nt: TGTGCCAGCAGCTTGGTTCAGGGGGCAGGTGGGGAGACCCAGTACTTC
clone_size: NA
j_call: TRBJ2-5
v_call: TRBV5-4
d_call: TRBD1

cdr3_aa: CASRAGRSSYEQYF
cdr3_nt: TGTGCCAGCAGGGCGGGACGGAGCTCCTACGAGCAGTACTTC
clone_size: few
j_call: TRBJ2-7
v_call: TRBV6-5
d_call: NA

cdr3_aa: CAISESSGANSPLHF
cdr3_nt: TGTGCCATCAGTGAGTCGTCAGGCGCTAATTCACCCCTCCACTTT
clone_size: NA
j_call: TRBJ1-6
v_call: TRBV10-3
d_call: NA

cdr3_aa: CASSQVDTQETQYF
cdr3_nt: TGCGCCAGCAGCCAAGTAGATACTCAAGAGACCCAGTACTTC
clone_size: NA
j_call: TRBJ2-5
v_call: TRBV4-1
d_call: NA

cdr3_aa: CASSFGTSFAYEQYF
cdr3_nt: TGCGCCAGCAGCTTCGGGACTAGTTTCGCCTACGAGCAGTACTTC
clone_size: NA
j_call: TRBJ2-7
v_call: TRBV5-1
d_call: TRBD2

cdr3_aa: CASSITAYEQYF
cdr3_nt: TGTGCCAGCAGCATAACAGCCTACGAGCAGTACTTC
clone_size: NA
j_call: TRBJ2-7
v_call: TRBV7-9
d_call: NA

cdr3_aa: CSVEGRADTQYF
cdr3_nt: TGCAGCGTTGAAGGGCGGGCAGATACGCAGTATTTT
clone_size: NA
j_call: TRBJ2-3
v_call: TRBV29-1
d_call: NA

cdr3_aa: CASSGGASQETQYF
cdr3_nt: TGTGCCAGCAGCGGGGGGGCTTCCCAAGAGACCCAGTACTTC
clone_size: NA
j_call: TRBJ2-5
v_call: TRBV7-9
d_call: NA

cdr3_aa: CASSLSGRAGGGYTF
cdr3_nt: TGTGCCAGCAGTTTATCCGGACGGGCCGGGGGTGGCTACACCTTC
clone_size: NA
j_call: TRBJ1-2
v_call: TRBV27
d_call: NA

cdr3_aa: CASSARTGGLGNEQFF
cdr3_nt: TGTGCCAGCAGCGCCAGGACAGGGGGCTTGGGAAATGAGCAGTTCTTC
clone_size: NA
j_call: TRBJ2-1
v_call: TRBV9
d_call: TRBD1

cdr3_aa: CASSLGDSWRYEQYF
cdr3_nt: TGTGCCAGCAGTTTAGGAGACAGTTGGCGCTACGAGCAGTACTTC
clone_size: NA
j_call: TRBJ2-7
v_call: TRBV7-9
d_call: NA

cdr3_aa: CASSRQANTGELFF
cdr3_nt: TGTGCCAGCAGCAGACAGGCGAACACCGGGGAGCTGTTTTTT
clone_size: NA
j_call: TRBJ2-2
v_call: TRBV7-3
d_call: NA

cdr3_aa: CASSQGTSGIGEQYF
cdr3_nt: TGCGCCAGCAGCCAAGGGACTAGCGGGATTGGAGAGCAGTACTTC
clone_size: NA
j_call: TRBJ2-7
v_call: TRBV4-1
d_call: TRBD2

cdr3_aa: CSVAGLAGDEQFF
cdr3_nt: TGCAGCGTTGCGGGACTAGCGGGCGATGAGCAGTTCTTC
clone_size: once
j_call: TRBJ2-1
v_call: TRBV29-1
d_call: TRBD2

cdr3_aa: CASSESRGLAGGNEQFF
cdr3_nt: TGCGCCAGCAGTGAGTCTCGGGGACTAGCGGGTGGTAATGAGCAGTTCTTC
clone_size: once
j_call: TRBJ2-1
v_call: TRBV10-2
d_call: TRBD2

cdr3_aa: CSSSIRDKHTGELFF
cdr3_nt: TGTTCCAGCAGCATCCGGGACAAACACACCGGGGAGCTGTTTTTT
clone_size: once
j_call: TRBJ2-2
v_call: TRBV7-9
d_call: NA

cdr3_aa: CASSPLAGAITGELFF
cdr3_nt: TGTGCCAGCAGCCCCCTAGCGGGGGCCATCACCGGGGAGCTGTTTTTT
clone_size: NA
j_call: TRBJ2-2
v_call: TRBV11-2
d_call: TRBD2

cdr3_aa: CASRGQKTTDTQYF
cdr3_nt: TGTGCCAGCCGAGGACAAAAGACCACAGATACGCAGTATTTT
clone_size: once
j_call: TRBJ2-3
v_call: TRBV19
d_call: NA

cdr3_aa: CASSPRDNQPQHF
cdr3_nt: TGTGCCAGCAGTCCCAGGGACAATCAGCCCCAGCATTTT
clone_size: few
j_call: TRBJ1-5
v_call: TRBV6-6
d_call: NA

cdr3_aa: CASSLAGFNEKLFF
cdr3_nt: TGTGCCAGCAGCTTGGCAGGGTTTAATGAAAAACTGTTTTTT
clone_size: NA
j_call: TRBJ1-4
v_call: TRBV5-4
d_call: NA

cdr3_aa: CASSRQGSQPQHF
cdr3_nt: TGTGCCAGCAGCCGACAGGGAAGTCAGCCCCAGCATTTT
clone_size: NA
j_call: TRBJ1-5
v_call: TRBV11-2
d_call: TRBD1

cdr3_aa: CASSLERGARAKTDTEAFF
cdr3_nt: TGTGCCAGCAGCTTGGAACGGGGGGCTAGGGCTAAGACGGACACTGAAGCTTTCTTT
clone_size: few
j_call: TRBJ1-1
v_call: TRBV5-6
d_call: NA

cdr3_aa: CAIVGSSGATYEQYF
cdr3_nt: TGTGCCATCGTGGGATCTAGCGGAGCTACCTACGAGCAGTACTTC
clone_size: many
j_call: TRBJ2-7
v_call: TRBV10-3
d_call: TRBD2

cdr3_aa: CASSVGTGGQGYEQYF
cdr3_nt: TGTGCCAGCAGCGTAGGGACAGGTGGTCAGGGCTACGAGCAGTACTTC
clone_size: NA
j_call: TRBJ2-7
v_call: TRBV9
d_call: TRBD1

cdr3_aa: CASSQGLAGGTQYF
cdr3_nt: TGCGCCAGCAGCCAAGGACTAGCGGGAGGGACGCAGTATTTT
clone_size: NA
j_call: TRBJ2-3
v_call: TRBV4-1
d_call: TRBD2

cdr3_aa: CASSLQNTEAFF
cdr3_nt: TGTGCCAGCAGCTTACAGAACACTGAAGCTTTCTTT
clone_size: few
j_call: TRBJ1-1
v_call: TRBV5-6
d_call: NA

cdr3_aa: CATSKDRQETQYF
cdr3_nt: TGTGCCACCAGCAAGGACAGACAAGAGACCCAGTACTTC
clone_size: NA
j_call: TRBJ2-5
v_call: TRBV15
d_call: NA

cdr3_aa: CASSLTGGRTEAFF
cdr3_nt: TGTGCCAGCAGTTTAACGGGAGGGAGGACTGAAGCTTTCTTT
clone_size: few
j_call: TRBJ1-1
v_call: TRBV2
d_call: NA

cdr3_aa: CASRGKRGGETQYF
cdr3_nt: TGTGCCAGTAGAGGAAAGCGGGGCGGAGAGACCCAGTACTTC
clone_size: NA
j_call: TRBJ2-5
v_call: TRBV19
d_call: TRBD2

cdr3_aa: CASSRQGTYEQYF
cdr3_nt: TGTGCCAGCAGCCGACAGGGGACCTACGAGCAGTACTTC
clone_size: NA
j_call: TRBJ2-7
v_call: TRBV7-8
d_call: TRBD1

cdr3_aa: CATSKSGGGQPQHF
cdr3_nt: TGTGCCACCAGCAAGTCGGGTGGAGGACAGCCCCAGCATTTT
clone_size: NA
j_call: TRBJ1-5
v_call: TRBV15
d_call: NA

cdr3_aa: CASRGGEQYF
cdr3_nt: TGTGCCAGCAGGGGGGGCGAGCAGTACTTC
clone_size: NA
j_call: TRBJ2-7
v_call: TRBV25-1
d_call: NA

cdr3_aa: CASSLAGAVNTEAFF
cdr3_nt: TGCGCCAGCAGCTTGGCAGGGGCCGTGAACACTGAAGCTTTCTTT
clone_size: few
j_call: TRBJ1-1
v_call: TRBV5-1
d_call: NA

cdr3_aa: CAIGTGAPDTQYF
cdr3_nt: TGTGCCATCGGAACGGGAGCCCCAGATACGCAGTATTTT
clone_size: few
j_call: TRBJ2-3
v_call: TRBV10-3
d_call: NA

cdr3_aa: CASSRLAQSNEQFF
cdr3_nt: TGTGCCAGCAGTCGACTAGCGCAAAGCAATGAGCAGTTCTTC
clone_size: NA
j_call: TRBJ2-1
v_call: TRBV27
d_call: TRBD2

cdr3_aa: CASSPTGQGTYEQYF
cdr3_nt: TGCGCCAGCAGCCCAACGGGACAGGGTACCTACGAGCAGTACTTC
clone_size: NA
j_call: TRBJ2-7
v_call: TRBV5-1
d_call: TRBD1

cdr3_aa: CSVGLARNYEQYF
cdr3_nt: TGCAGCGTTGGACTAGCGAGGAACTACGAGCAGTACTTC
clone_size: NA
j_call: TRBJ2-7
v_call: TRBV29-1
d_call: TRBD2

cdr3_aa: CASSFGEEGPRWPYEQYF
cdr3_nt: TGTGCCAGCAGTTTTGGGGAGGAGGGTCCAAGGTGGCCCTACGAGCAGTACTTC
clone_size: NA
j_call: TRBJ2-7
v_call: TRBV11-2
d_call: NA

cdr3_aa: CASSQGGTSIWGEKLFF
cdr3_nt: TGCGCCAGCAGCCAAGGGGGGACATCCATATGGGGTGAAAAACTGTTTTTT
clone_size: NA
j_call: TRBJ1-4
v_call: TRBV4-1
d_call: NA

cdr3_aa: CASSPHNDRVGYTF
cdr3_nt: TGTGCCAGCAGTCCTCACAATGACAGGGTTGGCTACACCTTC
clone_size: once
j_call: TRBJ1-2
v_call: TRBV28
d_call: TRBD1